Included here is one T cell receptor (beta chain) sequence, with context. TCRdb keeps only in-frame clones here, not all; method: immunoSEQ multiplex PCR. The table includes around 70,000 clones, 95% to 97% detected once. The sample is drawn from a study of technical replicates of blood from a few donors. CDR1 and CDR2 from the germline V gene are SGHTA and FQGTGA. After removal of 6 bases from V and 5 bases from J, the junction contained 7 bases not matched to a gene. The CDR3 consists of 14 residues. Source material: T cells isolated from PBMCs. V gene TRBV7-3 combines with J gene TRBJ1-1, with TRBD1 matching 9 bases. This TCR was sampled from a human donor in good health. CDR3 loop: CASRPGTGYTEAFF. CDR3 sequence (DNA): TGTGCCAGCAGACCCGGGACAGGGTATACTGAAGCTTTCTTT.